These T cell receptor beta chains were read from a single sample in a study of T cells after yellow fever vaccination. TCRdb re-called the 5' RACE reads through MiXCR, storing one row per CDR3 protein. Of approximately 600,000 distinct CDR3 sequences listed, over 9% are singletons. The input for sequencing was PBMCs, taken on the day of the yellow fever booster vaccination. These receptor sequences come from a man aged 25 to 40 who received the YFV17D yellow fever vaccine. Each CDR3 is given without its conserved first and last residue.

j_call: TRBJ2-1
v_call: TRBV20-1
cdr3_aa: SAREVGLAEQF

j_call: TRBJ2-7
v_call: TRBV25-1
cdr3_aa: ATTRTETAYEQY

j_call: TRBJ1-1
v_call: TRBV12-3/TRBV12-4
cdr3_aa: ATIGRGTEAF

j_call: TRBJ1-2
v_call: TRBV2
cdr3_aa: ASSDWSYGYT

j_call: TRBJ2-7
v_call: TRBV7-9
cdr3_aa: ASSLDWDNYEQY

j_call: TRBJ2-1
v_call: TRBV7-7
cdr3_aa: ASSLDWTSGRSYNEQF

j_call: TRBJ2-1
v_call: TRBV6-1
cdr3_aa: ASSRTAEGEQF

j_call: TRBJ2-1
v_call: TRBV7-2
cdr3_aa: ASSATSGNFYNEQF

j_call: TRBJ2-5
v_call: TRBV9
cdr3_aa: ASSVEDRSQETQY

j_call: TRBJ2-6
v_call: TRBV12-3/TRBV12-4
cdr3_aa: ASSHRFSGANVLT

j_call: TRBJ2-2
v_call: TRBV11-1
cdr3_aa: ASSYGASGIANTGELF

j_call: TRBJ2-7
v_call: TRBV5-1
cdr3_aa: ASSSITGELRVQY

j_call: TRBJ2-1
v_call: TRBV5-1
cdr3_aa: ASSPPASGRNEQF

j_call: TRBJ2-6
v_call: TRBV4-2
cdr3_aa: ASSHGFGEPGANVLT

j_call: TRBJ1-6
v_call: TRBV30
cdr3_aa: AWSVGTTNSPLH

j_call: TRBJ2-2
v_call: TRBV3-1
cdr3_aa: ASSQASGATNTGELF

j_call: TRBJ2-5
v_call: TRBV7-9
cdr3_aa: ASSSGTPYQETLY

j_call: TRBJ2-1
v_call: TRBV24-1
cdr3_aa: ATSDQKAAGASYNEQF

j_call: TRBJ2-1
v_call: TRBV7-6
cdr3_aa: ARNPEGRNEQF

j_call: TRBJ2-1
v_call: TRBV7-2
cdr3_aa: ASVVLAGGLNEQF

j_call: TRBJ1-2
v_call: TRBV19
cdr3_aa: ASSASVGGYT

j_call: TRBJ2-5
v_call: TRBV15
cdr3_aa: ATKEGGSETQY

j_call: TRBJ2-7
v_call: TRBV15
cdr3_aa: ATSKGQVAREQY

j_call: TRBJ2-3
v_call: TRBV6-5
cdr3_aa: ASSYFSGLDREVDTQY

j_call: TRBJ2-7
v_call: TRBV19
cdr3_aa: ASSIRGPYEQY

j_call: TRBJ2-7
v_call: TRBV27
cdr3_aa: ASSLTPGTSYEQY

j_call: TRBJ2-4
v_call: TRBV7-2
cdr3_aa: ASRSPGETKNIQY

j_call: TRBJ2-1
v_call: TRBV7-2
cdr3_aa: ASKKGLNEQF

j_call: TRBJ1-3
v_call: TRBV6-5
cdr3_aa: ASGSSRAGSGNTIY

j_call: TRBJ2-1
v_call: TRBV7-9
cdr3_aa: ASRRGLVNEQF

j_call: TRBJ1-2
v_call: TRBV10-2
cdr3_aa: ASIETGANYGYT

j_call: TRBJ2-7
v_call: TRBV18
cdr3_aa: ASSPQGYDEQY

j_call: TRBJ2-7
v_call: TRBV10-3
cdr3_aa: AISSLSEEQY

j_call: TRBJ2-7
v_call: TRBV20-1
cdr3_aa: SAKGQLDSYEQY

j_call: TRBJ2-4
v_call: TRBV5-1
cdr3_aa: ASSGGDSLKNIQY

j_call: TRBJ1-1
v_call: TRBV18
cdr3_aa: ASSPGQGGEAF

j_call: TRBJ2-1
v_call: TRBV4-3
cdr3_aa: ASSQESRRGLAGGNEQF

j_call: TRBJ2-1
v_call: TRBV28
cdr3_aa: ASSSRGWRVSYNEQF

j_call: TRBJ2-3
v_call: TRBV29-1
cdr3_aa: SAGTSGNTDTQY

j_call: TRBJ2-1
v_call: TRBV7-2
cdr3_aa: ASSFVSLEQF

j_call: TRBJ2-2
v_call: TRBV7-9
cdr3_aa: ASRYVGRTGAGELF

j_call: TRBJ2-7
v_call: TRBV7-8
cdr3_aa: ASSFGGDWQY

j_call: TRBJ2-5
v_call: TRBV12-3/TRBV12-4
cdr3_aa: ASRRGRETQY

j_call: TRBJ2-1
v_call: TRBV20-1
cdr3_aa: SARQGGEFYNEQF

j_call: TRBJ2-2
v_call: TRBV12-3/TRBV12-4
cdr3_aa: ASSKGDTGELF

j_call: TRBJ2-7
v_call: TRBV5-5
cdr3_aa: ASSLTGDYEQY